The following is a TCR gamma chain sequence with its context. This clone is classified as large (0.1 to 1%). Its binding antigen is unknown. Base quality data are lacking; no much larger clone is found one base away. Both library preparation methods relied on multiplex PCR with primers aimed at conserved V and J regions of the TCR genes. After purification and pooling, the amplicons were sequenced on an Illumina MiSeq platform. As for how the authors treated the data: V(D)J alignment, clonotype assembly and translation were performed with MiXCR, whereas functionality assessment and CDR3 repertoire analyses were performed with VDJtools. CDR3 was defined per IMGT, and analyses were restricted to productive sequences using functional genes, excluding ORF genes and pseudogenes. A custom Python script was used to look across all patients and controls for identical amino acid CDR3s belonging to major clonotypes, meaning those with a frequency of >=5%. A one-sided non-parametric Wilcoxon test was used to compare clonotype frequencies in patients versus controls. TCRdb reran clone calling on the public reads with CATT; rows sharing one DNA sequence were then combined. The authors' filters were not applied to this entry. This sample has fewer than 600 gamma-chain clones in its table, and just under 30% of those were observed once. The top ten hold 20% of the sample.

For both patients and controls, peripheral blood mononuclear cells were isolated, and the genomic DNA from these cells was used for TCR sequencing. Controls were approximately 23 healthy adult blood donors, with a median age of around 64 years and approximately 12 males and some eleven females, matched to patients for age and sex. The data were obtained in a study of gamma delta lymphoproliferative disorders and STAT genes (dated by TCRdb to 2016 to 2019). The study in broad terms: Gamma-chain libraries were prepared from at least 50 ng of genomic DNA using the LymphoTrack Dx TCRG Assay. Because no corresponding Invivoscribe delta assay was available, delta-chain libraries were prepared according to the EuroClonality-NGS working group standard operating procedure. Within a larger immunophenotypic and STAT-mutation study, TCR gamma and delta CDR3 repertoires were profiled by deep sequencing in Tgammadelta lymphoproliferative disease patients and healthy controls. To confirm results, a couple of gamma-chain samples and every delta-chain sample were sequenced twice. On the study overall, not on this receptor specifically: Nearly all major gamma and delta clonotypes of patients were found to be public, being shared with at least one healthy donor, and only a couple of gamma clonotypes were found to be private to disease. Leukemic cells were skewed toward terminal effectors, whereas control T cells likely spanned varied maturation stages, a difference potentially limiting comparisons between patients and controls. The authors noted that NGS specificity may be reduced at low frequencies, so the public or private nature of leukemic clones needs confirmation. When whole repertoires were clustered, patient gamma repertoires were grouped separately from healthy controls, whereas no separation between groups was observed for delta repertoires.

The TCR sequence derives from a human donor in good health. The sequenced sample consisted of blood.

The nucleotide sequence is given as TGTGCCACCTGGGACGCGAATTATTATAAGAAACTCTTT. Translated, this is CATWDANYYKKLF. The chain was built from TRGV4 and TRGJ1 or TRGJ2. TCRdb does not report a J gene; here it was assigned by matching the DNA to germline references. V lost 4 bases and J lost 0 bases, and the count of bases not matched to a germline gene is 3. The CDR3 sequence holds 13 residues, the cysteine and phenylalanine included. Only the CDR3 portion is preserved as DNA: 39 bases, with reading frame beginning at the first base. Based on the germline V gene, the CDR1 and CDR2 sequences are EGSTGY and YDSYTSSV.